This T cell receptor beta chain was identified in a study of control samples from healthy donors and cancer patients. Trimming removed 1 base from V and 4 bases from J; junction bases left unmatched: 8. From germline, CDR1 is SGHRS and CDR2 YFSETQ. The CDR3 loop spans 16 amino acids. The data were produced by immunoSEQ multiplex PCR, yet TCRdb's version contains in-frame clones alone and is incomplete. The data hold roughly 24,000 clones, with around four fifths observed a single time. This clonotype was sampled from a man aged 60 to 75 with colorectal cancer. The gene calls are TRBV5-1 and TRBJ2-7; TRBD2 aligns across 10 bases. Sequenced material: PBMCs. As DNA, the CDR3 is TGCGCCAGCAGCTTGATGTTCGCTAGCGGGGGTTACGAGCAGTACTTC. Translation gives CASSLMFASGGYEQYF.